Listed here are 29 T cell receptor beta chains from one sample, sequenced in a study of monozygotic twins with inflammatory bowel disease. TCRdb re-called the 5' RACE reads, yielding one record per CDR3 amino acid sequence without DNA. Its table lists about 160,000 distinct CDR3 sequences. Sequencing used blood. The receptor source for this set is a human donor with ulcerative colitis or Crohn's disease, or a healthy co-twin of an affected twin (not recorded which).

The J gene is TRBJ2-3, the V gene TRBV20-1. Germline V lookup: CDR1 DFQATT, CDR2 SNEGSKA (reference sequence). The CDR3 is made up of 12 amino acids. The CDR3 is CSASLQHSTQYF.

The chain is built from TRBV5-1 and TRBJ2-3; no DNA is available, so the TRBD2 call from TCRdb remains unchecked. Germline-derived CDR1 and CDR2 are SGHRS and YFSETQ. This CDR3 contains 16 residues. CDR3 residues: CASSGPGLYSTDTQYF.

The V call is TRBV25-1, the J call TRBJ2-7; the D call from TCRdb, TRBD2, cannot be confirmed without DNA. The CDR3 sequence is 18 residues long. Germline CDR1 reads MGHDK; CDR2 reads SYGVNS. The CDR3 loop reads CASSDLGKGGVSHYEQYF.

The genes are TRBV5-1 and TRBJ2-3. CDR1 is SGHRS, CDR2 YFSETQ, per germline. CDR3 length: 12 amino acids. Here the CDR3 reads CASSLVTDTQYF. Full variable domain (outside the CDR3, taken from reference TRBV5-1 and TRBJ2-3): KAGVTQTPRYLIKTRGQQVTLSCSPISGHRSVSWYQQTPGQGLQFLFEYFSETQRNKGNFPGRFSGRQFSNSRSEMNVSTLELGDSALYLCASSLVTDTQYFGPGTRLTVL.

The chain combines TRBV5-6 with TRBJ1-6; with no DNA, the TCRdb D assignment of TRBD1 cannot be verified. This CDR3 contains 16 residues. CDR1 is SGHDT and CDR2 is YYEEEE in the germline V gene. This CDR3 reads CASSLGQGARNSPLHF.

The V call is TRBV5-1, the J call TRBJ2-2; the D call of TRBD2 rests on TCRdb alone, since no DNA is present to check it. CDR1 is SGHRS and CDR2 is YFSETQ in the germline V gene. The CDR3 has 18 residues. The CDR3 here is CASSPARPGTGNTGELFF.

The gene calls are TRBV24-1 and TRBJ2-5; with no DNA, the TCRdb D assignment of TRBD1 cannot be verified. The germline gives CDR1 KGHDR, CDR2 SFDVKD. CDR3 size: 16 residues. The CDR3: CATSRGQGIPVETQYF.

V and J are TRBV29-1 and TRBJ1-3; TCRdb's assignment of TRBD1 cannot be checked, as there is no DNA. The CDR3 extends over 16 amino acids. Germline V gives CDR1 SQVTM, CDR2 ANQGSEA. The CDR3 loop reads CSASFSTGRHGNTIYF.

This rearrangement joins TRBV18 to TRBJ1-6; TCRdb returns TRBD1, unconfirmable since there is no DNA. Looked up from germline, CDR1 is KGHSH and CDR2 is LQKENI. This CDR3 is 15 amino acids long. The CDR3 sequence is CASSPLTPEDSPLHF.

The rearrangement uses TRBV5-1 and TRBJ1-2. This CDR3 has 13 residues. In germline, CDR1 is SGHRS, CDR2 YFSETQ. CDR3 sequence reads: CASSLDRDYGYTF. Supplemented by reference TRBV5-1 and TRBJ1-2, the full variable domain reads KAGVTQTPRYLIKTRGQQVTLSCSPISGHRSVSWYQQTPGQGLQFLFEYFSETQRNKGNFPGRFSGRQFSNSRSEMNVSTLELGDSALYLCASSLDRDYGYTFGSGTRLTVV.

CDR3 sequence: CASSSFRDLQETQYF. This chain links TRBV11-2 with TRBJ2-5; TCRdb outputs TRBD2, but without DNA this stays unchecked. CDR1 is SGHAT and CDR2 is FQNNGV in the germline V gene. The CDR3 covers 15 residues.

This sequence joins TRBV6-1 and TRBJ2-4; TCRdb proposes TRBD1, but this gene call is untestable without DNA. CDR1 and CDR2 (germline): MNHNS, SASEGT. The CDR3 is made up of 16 amino acids. The CDR3 protein is CASSWGPPGAKNMQYF.

The gene calls are TRBV5-1 and TRBJ1-2. Germline V gene data show CDR1 as SGHRS and CDR2 as YFSETQ. The CDR3 consists of 13 residues. The chain's CDR3 is CASSLTGIYGYTF.

V usage is TRBV9 and J usage is TRBJ2-1; TCRdb reports TRBD2, a call that lacks DNA to check it against. This CDR3 region has 16 residues. Germline CDR1 is SGDLS and CDR2 is YYNGEE. The CDR3 reads CASSEGLAGAYNEQFF.

The chain is built from TRBV7-3 and TRBJ1-1. Germline loops: CDR1 SGHTA, CDR2 FQGTGA. The CDR3 is 15 amino acids. CDR3 loop: CASSLMRRENTEAFF.

The V gene is TRBV5-1, the J gene TRBJ1-6. The CDR3 is 16 amino acids. Germline V lookup: CDR1 SGHRS, CDR2 YFSETQ. The CDR3 sequence is CASSLERVRYNSPLHF. Drawing the rest from reference TRBV5-1 and TRBJ1-6, the complete variable domain is KAGVTQTPRYLIKTRGQQVTLSCSPISGHRSVSWYQQTPGQGLQFLFEYFSETQRNKGNFPGRFSGRQFSNSRSEMNVSTLELGDSALYLCASSLERVRYNSPLHFGNGTRLTVT.

The chain combines TRBV3-1 with TRBJ2-3. This CDR3 has 11 residues. Germline V gene sequence: CDR1 LGHDT, CDR2 YNNKEL (reference sequence). The CDR3 region is CASSQMDTQYF.

The rearrangement links TRBV20-1 to TRBJ2-4; TCRdb outputs TRBD2, but without DNA this stays unchecked. Germline V CDR1 and CDR2: DFQATT, SNEGSKA (reference sequence). CDR3 length equals 12 residues. CDR3 residues: CSQIGTSVLQYF.

Here the CDR3 reads CSAPGPSETQYF. The gene calls are TRBV20-1 and TRBJ2-5; TCRdb's D gene call, TRBD2, goes unchecked for lack of DNA. Germline CDR1 and CDR2: DFQATT and SNEGSKA (reference sequence). The CDR3 contains 12 residues.

The V and J genes are TRBV5-1 and TRBJ2-1; without DNA, the TCRdb call of TRBD1 cannot be checked. Germline V gene data show CDR1 as SGHRS and CDR2 as YFSETQ. The CDR3 length is 14 residues. This chain's CDR3 is CASSLGTGVNEQFF.

This chain links TRBV10-3 with TRBJ2-2. Germline V gives CDR1 ENHRY, CDR2 SYGVKD. This CDR3 has 15 amino acids. The CDR3 is CAISESIAGTGELFF.

V is TRBV28 and J is TRBJ2-7; the TRBD1 assignment by TCRdb is unverifiable without DNA. CDR1 and CDR2 (germline): MDHEN, SYDVKM. The length of the CDR3 is 13 residues. This CDR3 reads CASRDSLTYEQYF.

The chain joins TRBV5-1 to TRBJ2-7; TCRdb picks TRBD2, but there is no DNA to check that call. This CDR3 contains 14 residues. Germline V gene data show CDR1 as SGHRS and CDR2 as YFSETQ. The CDR3 reads CASSLGRTTTEQYF. Filled out from reference TRBV5-1 and TRBJ2-7, the complete variable domain reads KAGVTQTPRYLIKTRGQQVTLSCSPISGHRSVSWYQQTPGQGLQFLFEYFSETQRNKGNFPGRFSGRQFSNSRSEMNVSTLELGDSALYLCASSLGRTTTEQYFGPGTRLTVT.

This chain connects TRBV29-1 to TRBJ2-3; with no DNA, the TCRdb D assignment of TRBD2 cannot be verified. CDR3 length: 16 residues. CDR1 SQVTM and CDR2 ANQGSEA come from the germline V gene. The CDR3 loop reads CSVVRTSGTSGDTQYF.

The chain couples TRBV30 to TRBJ2-7. Germline CDR1 and CDR2: GTSNPN and SVGIG (reference sequence). CDR3 length equals 14 residues. CDR3 protein: CAWTDGRAPYEQYF.

This chain uses TRBV14 with TRBJ1-1. The CDR3 contains 13 residues. Germline values: CDR1 SGHDN, CDR2 FVKESK. The CDR3 is CASSQGLSTEAFF. Variable domain in full (rest from reference TRBV14 and TRBJ1-1): EAGVTQFPSHSVIEKGQTVTLRCDPISGHDNLYWYRRVMGKEIKFLLHFVKESKQDESGMPNNRFLAERTGGTYSTLKVQPAELEDSGVYFCASSQGLSTEAFFGQGTRLTVV.

This chain uses TRBV19 with TRBJ2-1; TCRdb reports TRBD2, a call that lacks DNA to check it against. Germline V gene lookup returns CDR1 LNHDA and CDR2 SQIVND (reference sequence). CDR3 length equals 14 residues. The CDR3 is CASSIGTSYNEQFF.

The chain links TRBV29-1 to TRBJ1-2; the TCRdb call, TRBD1, lacks DNA for checking. The length of the CDR3 is 12 residues. The germline V gene encodes CDR1 SQVTM and CDR2 ANQGSEA. The CDR3 is CSVGQVLYGYTF.

The chain employs TRBV6-2 or TRBV6-3 and TRBJ2-7; the TRBD2 assignment by TCRdb is unverifiable without DNA. Germline V gives CDR1 MNHEY, CDR2 SVGEGT. The CDR3 has 12 amino acids. CDR3 residues: CASNSGSYEQYF.